Listed here is a single TCR beta chain. The antigen remains undetermined. Measured with immunoSEQ multiplex PCR; TCRdb has only the in-frame clones, and not every one. The table has roughly 35,000 clones, roughly 80% seen once. The entry originates in a study of OX40 agonist ivuxolimab in advanced cancers. Study-wide background: At 0.01 to 10 mg/kg, ivuxolimab was administered intravenously to patients every 2 weeks. People in dose escalation had one of these cancers: hepatocellular carcinoma, melanoma, renal cell or head and neck cancer. Three dose-escalation patients had partial responses: one with hepatocellular carcinoma and two with cutaneous melanoma.

V was pared by 5 bases and J by 6 bases, with 3 bases of the junction left unmatched. Germline V CDR1 and CDR2: SGHNT, YENEEA. The CDR3 covers 14 residues. Overall study results and limits: At 0.1 to 3.0 mg/kg, CD4+ and CD8+ blood T cells expanded clonally by week 6.

This clonotype originated in an adult with an advanced solid tumor such as melanoma, head and neck, liver or kidney cancer. Sequenced material: CD4+ or CD8+ T cells sorted from blood, taken in a trial of the OX40 agonist ivuxolimab. The chain recombines TRBV11-3 with TRBJ2-1; 11 nucleotides match TRBD2. Written as DNA, the CDR3 is TGTGCCAGCAGCATTAGCGGGAGGGTCAATGAGCAGTTCTTC. It yields the protein CASSISGRVNEQFF.